Sequencing of this TCR beta chain was carried out in a study of shared clonotypes between healthy human individuals. The data were produced by immunoSEQ multiplex PCR, yet TCRdb's version contains in-frame clones alone and is incomplete. This sample has more than 2,000,000 clones, with approximately 95% found just once. This CDR3 has 16 residues. In germline, CDR1 is MGHRA, CDR2 YSYEKL. V was clipped by 2 bases and J by 0 bases, with 13 bases between them. The source is a man aged 18 to 30 in good health. Some clones in this sample may be carry-over from other donors' samples. The chain recombines TRBV4-1 with TRBJ1-1; D possibly corresponds to TRBD1 (6 bases). Source material: naive CD4+ T cells from PBMCs. The subset was: CD45RA+ positively selected. The CDR3 loop is CASSQRKGTLNTEAFF. For the CDR3, the DNA is TGCGCCAGCAGCCAACGGAAGGGGACACTGAACACTGAAGCTTTCTTT.